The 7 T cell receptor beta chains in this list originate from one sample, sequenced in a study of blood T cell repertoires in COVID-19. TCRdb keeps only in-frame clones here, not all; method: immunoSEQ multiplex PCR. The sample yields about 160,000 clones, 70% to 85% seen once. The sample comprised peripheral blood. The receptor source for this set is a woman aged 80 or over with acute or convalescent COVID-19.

CDR3 residues: CASTHRTGATNEKLFF. The DNA for the CDR3 is TGTGCCAGTACCCACCGCACAGGGGCAACTAATGAAAAACTGTTTTTT. The genes are TRBV19 and TRBJ1-4; TRBD1 agrees at 7 bases. The length of the CDR3 is 16 residues. Germline CDR1 is LNHDA and CDR2 is SQIVND (reference sequence). Trimming cost V 7 bases and J 0 bases; bases outside gene matches: 8.

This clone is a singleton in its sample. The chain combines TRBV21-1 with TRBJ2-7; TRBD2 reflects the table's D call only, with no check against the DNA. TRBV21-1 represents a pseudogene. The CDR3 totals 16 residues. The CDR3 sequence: CASSPPVRGIGYEQYF. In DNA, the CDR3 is TGTGCCAGCAGCCCCCCGGTAAGAGGTATCGGCTACGAGCAGTACTTC.

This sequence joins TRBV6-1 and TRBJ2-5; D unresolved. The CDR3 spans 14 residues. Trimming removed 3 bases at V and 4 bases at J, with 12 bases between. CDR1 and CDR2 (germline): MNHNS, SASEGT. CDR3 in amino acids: CASSDQPLGETQYF. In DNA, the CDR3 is TGTGCCAGCAGTGATCAACCCCTCGGAGAGACCCAGTACTTC.

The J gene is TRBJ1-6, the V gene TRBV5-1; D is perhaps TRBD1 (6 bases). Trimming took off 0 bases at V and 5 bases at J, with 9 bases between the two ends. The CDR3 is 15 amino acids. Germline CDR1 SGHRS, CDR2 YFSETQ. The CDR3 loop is CASSLAEGDNSPLHF. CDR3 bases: TGCGCCAGCAGCTTGGCCGAGGGGGATAATTCACCCCTCCACTTT.

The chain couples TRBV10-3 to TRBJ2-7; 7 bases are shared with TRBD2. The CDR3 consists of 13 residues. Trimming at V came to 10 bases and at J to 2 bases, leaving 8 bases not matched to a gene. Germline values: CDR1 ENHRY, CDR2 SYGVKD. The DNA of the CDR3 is TGTGCCACCCAGACTAGCTTCACCTACGAGCAGTACTTC. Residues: CATQTSFTYEQYF.

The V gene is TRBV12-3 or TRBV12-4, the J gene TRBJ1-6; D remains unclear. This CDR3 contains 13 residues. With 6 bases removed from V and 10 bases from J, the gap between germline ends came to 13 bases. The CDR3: CASSPVGGSPLHF. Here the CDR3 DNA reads TGTGCCAGCAGCCCTGTAGGCGGGTCACCCCTCCACTTT.

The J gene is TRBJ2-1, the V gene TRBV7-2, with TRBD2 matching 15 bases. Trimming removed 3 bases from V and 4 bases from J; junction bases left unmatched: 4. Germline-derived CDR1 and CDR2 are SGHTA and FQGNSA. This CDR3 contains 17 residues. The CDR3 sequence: CASSFRTSGRGYNEQFF. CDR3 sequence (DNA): TGTGCCAGCAGCTTTCGGACTAGCGGGAGGGGGTACAATGAGCAGTTCTTC.